The clone carrying this TCR beta chain was recorded at least ten times. RNA transcripts served as the template for amplifying TCR beta CDR3 regions. HTBI primers were used for first-round RT-PCR of the TCR CDR3. MiXCR, applied by TCRdb to the multiplex PCR reads, yields one record per CDR3 protein. This sample has about 400,000 distinct CDR3 sequences, with approximately 16% found just once. This sample was included in a study of T cells in Graves' hyperthyroidism and ophthalmopathy. The CDR3 is 17 amino acids. CDR1 SGHAT and CDR2 FQNNGV come from the germline V gene. V was cut by 6 bases and J by 0 bases, with 21 bases left in between.

The specimen was blood. The sequence was collected from a woman aged 55 to 70 with Graves' ophthalmopathy. The chain employs TRBV11-2 and TRBJ2-7; D not certain. The CDR3 nucleotides read TGTGCCAGCAGTCCGCCCACCCTGCGCCAAAACTCCTACGAGCAGTACTTC. Amino acids: CASSPPTLRQNSYEQYF. Filled out from reference TRBV11-2 and TRBJ2-7, the complete variable domain reads EAGVAQSPRYKIIEKRQSVAFWCNPISGHATLYWYQQILGQGPKLLIQFQNNGVVDDSQLPKDRFSAERLKGVDSTLKIQPAKLEDSAVYLCASSPPTLRQNSYEQYFGPGTRLTVT.